This entry describes one T cell receptor (beta chain). This specimen comes from a study of blood T cell repertoires in COVID-19. Data came from immunoSEQ multiplex PCR; TCRdb stores just in-frame clones and leaves some out. The sample consists of 150,000 to 200,000 clones, less than 90% of them appearing once. The CDR3 is 13 residues long. Germline V gene lookup returns CDR1 SGHRS and CDR2 YFSETQ. Unmatched junction bases numbered 7, after V lost 4 bases and J lost 9 bases. The gene calls are TRBV5-1 and TRBJ2-1; 7 bases map to TRBD1. The sequenced sample consisted of peripheral blood. The sequence derives from a man in his fifties or sixties with acute or convalescent COVID-19. Here the CDR3 reads CASSGTASGEQFF. The CDR3 DNA is TGCGCCAGCAGCGGGACAGCTTCGGGTGAGCAGTTCTTC.